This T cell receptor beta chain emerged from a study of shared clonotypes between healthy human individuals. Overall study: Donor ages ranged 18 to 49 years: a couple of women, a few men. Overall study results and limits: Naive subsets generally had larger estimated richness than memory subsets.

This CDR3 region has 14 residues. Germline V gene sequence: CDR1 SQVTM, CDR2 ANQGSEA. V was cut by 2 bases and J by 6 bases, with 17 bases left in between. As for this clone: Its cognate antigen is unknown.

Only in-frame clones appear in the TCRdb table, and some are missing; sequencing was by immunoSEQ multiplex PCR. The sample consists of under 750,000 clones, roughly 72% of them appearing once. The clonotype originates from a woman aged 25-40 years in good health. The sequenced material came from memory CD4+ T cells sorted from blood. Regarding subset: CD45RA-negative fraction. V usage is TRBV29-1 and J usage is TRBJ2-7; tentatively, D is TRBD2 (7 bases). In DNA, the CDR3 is TGCAGCGTTGAATCGGGGGGCGAATATAGCGAGCAGTACTTC. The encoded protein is CSVESGGEYSEQYF.